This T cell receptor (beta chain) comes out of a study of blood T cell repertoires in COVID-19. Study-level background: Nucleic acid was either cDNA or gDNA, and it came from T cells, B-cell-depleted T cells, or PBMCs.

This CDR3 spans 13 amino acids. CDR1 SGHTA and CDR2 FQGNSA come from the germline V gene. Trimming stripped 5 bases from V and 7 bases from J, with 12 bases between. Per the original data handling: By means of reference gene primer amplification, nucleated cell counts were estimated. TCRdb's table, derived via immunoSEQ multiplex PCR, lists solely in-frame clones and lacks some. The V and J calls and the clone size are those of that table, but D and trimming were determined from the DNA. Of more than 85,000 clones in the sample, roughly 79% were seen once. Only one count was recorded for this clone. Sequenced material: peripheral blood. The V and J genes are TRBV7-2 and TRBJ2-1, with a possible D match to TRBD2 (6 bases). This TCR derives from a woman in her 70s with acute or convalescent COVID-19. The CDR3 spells CASSPGRGNEQFF. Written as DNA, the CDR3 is TGTGCCAGCAGCCCCGGGAGAGGGAATGAGCAGTTCTTC.